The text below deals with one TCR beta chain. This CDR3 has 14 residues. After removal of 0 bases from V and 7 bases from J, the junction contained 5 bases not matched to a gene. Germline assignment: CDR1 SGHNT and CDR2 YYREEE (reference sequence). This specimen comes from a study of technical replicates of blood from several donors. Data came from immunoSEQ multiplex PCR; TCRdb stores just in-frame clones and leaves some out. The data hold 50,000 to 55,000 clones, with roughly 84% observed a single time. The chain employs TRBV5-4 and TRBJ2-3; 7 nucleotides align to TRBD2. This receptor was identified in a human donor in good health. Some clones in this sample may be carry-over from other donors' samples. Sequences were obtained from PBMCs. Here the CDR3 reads CASSLESGANTQYF. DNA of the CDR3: TGTGCCAGCAGCTTGGAGAGCGGGGCCAATACGCAGTATTTT.